The source of this TCR beta chain is a study of cytomegalovirus exposure and HLA in healthy donors. Study conclusions and caveats: Several top significant clusters appeared, in a later analysis, to be linked to common viral pathogens. Analyzed later, most CMV-associated TCR beta chains appeared HLA-restricted. In a later analysis, TCR association rates varied by HLA locus: DRB1 most, HLA-C fewest.

CDR3 length: 14 residues. Germline CDR1 MGHRA, CDR2 YSYEKL. Trimming took off 4 bases at V and 0 bases at J, with 7 bases between the two ends. The PCR contained 60 Vbeta and 13 Jbeta primers. In the original analysis: Approximately 72 million unique TCR beta chains, approximately 11 million of them shared, were counted by a later analysis. TCRdb keeps only in-frame clones here, not all; method: immunoSEQ multiplex PCR. V and J calls and clone size are copied from that table; D and trimming were computed from the DNA. The sample lists about 180,000 clones, around 80% occurring once. Concerning this clone itself: Its antigen remains unknown.

Sequencing was carried out using PBMCs. The sequence was collected from a man between 18 and 29 years old in good health and CMV-seronegative. This sequence joins TRBV4-1 and TRBJ1-3; D unclear. This CDR3 reads CASSPVYSGNTIYF. The DNA for the CDR3 is TGCGCCAGCAGCCCTGTATACTCTGGAAACACCATATATTTT.